This TCR beta chain is from a study of T cell changes during pregnancy in multiple sclerosis. Libraries were prepared by immunoSEQ multiplex PCR; TCRdb keeps only in-frame clonotypes and omits some of them. The sample lists fewer than 13,000 clones, about 83% occurring once. V dropped 4 bases and J dropped 1; count of bases not matched to a gene: 10. The CDR3 extends over 18 amino acids. Germline lookup yields CDR1 ENHRY and CDR2 SYGVKD. The TCR was taken from a female donor in good health, enrolled as a control in a pregnancy study. V gene TRBV10-3 combines with J gene TRBJ2-1; 10 positions match TRBD2. The source was CD8+ T cells from peripheral blood mononuclear cells, collected in the third trimester of pregnancy. The DNA of the CDR3 is TGTGCCATCAGTGGAGGTAGCGGGAGGCCTATATCCTACAATGAGCAGTTCTTC. Protein product: CAISGGSGRPISYNEQFF.